This T cell receptor beta chain was profiled in a study of T cells in Graves' hyperthyroidism and ophthalmopathy. Notes on the study in general: Model predictions of ophthalmopathy came a median roughly 6.4 months before onset.

What was amplified from RNA transcripts were TCR beta CDR3 regions. The HTBI primer set served for first-round RT-PCR of the TCR CDR3. Each CDR3 protein gets one entry after TCRdb re-called the multiplex PCR reads with MiXCR. Here the sample spans hundreds of thousands of distinct CDR3 sequences, around a sixth being singletons. This clonotype occurred a few times. Its target is not known. Patients showing uncontrolled infection, other autoimmune disease, pregnancy or lactation were ineligible. V was pared by 4 bases and J by 0 bases, with 10 bases between. This CDR3 region has 15 residues. From germline, CDR1 is SGHVS and CDR2 FNYEAQ.

V gene TRBV7-6 combines with J gene TRBJ1-3; D ambiguous. The sequenced sample consisted of blood. This TCR came from a woman aged 50 to 60 with Graves' hyperthyroidism that later progressed to Graves' ophthalmopathy. In nucleotides, the CDR3 is TGTGCCAGCAGCTCCCCGGGAGCCTCTGGAAACACCATATATTTT. It yields the protein CASSSPGASGNTIYF.